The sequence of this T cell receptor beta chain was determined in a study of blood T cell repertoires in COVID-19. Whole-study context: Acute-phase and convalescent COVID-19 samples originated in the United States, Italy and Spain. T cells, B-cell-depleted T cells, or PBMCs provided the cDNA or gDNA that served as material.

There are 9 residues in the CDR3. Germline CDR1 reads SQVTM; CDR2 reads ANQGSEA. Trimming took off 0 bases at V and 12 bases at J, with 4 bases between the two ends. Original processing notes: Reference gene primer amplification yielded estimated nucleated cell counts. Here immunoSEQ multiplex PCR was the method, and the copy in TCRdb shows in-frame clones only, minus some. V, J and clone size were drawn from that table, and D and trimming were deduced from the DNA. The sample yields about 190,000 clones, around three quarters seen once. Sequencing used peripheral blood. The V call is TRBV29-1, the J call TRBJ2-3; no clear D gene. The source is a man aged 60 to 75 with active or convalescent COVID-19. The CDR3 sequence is CSVEDGQYF. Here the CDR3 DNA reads TGCAGCGTTGAAGATGGCCAGTATTTT.